Listed below are T cell receptor beta chains from one sample, sequenced in a study of cytomegalovirus exposure and HLA in healthy donors. Assay used: immunoSEQ multiplex PCR; TCRdb lists only in-frame clones, some missing. The profile shows 95,000 to 100,000 clones, 60% to 75% of them singletons. Sequencing was performed on PBMCs. These receptors all come from a middle-aged man in good health and CMV-seronegative. CDR3s leave out the opening cysteine and the closing phenylalanine or tryptophan. The order of the fields is V gene, CDR3 protein.

V: TRBV4-1; CDR3: ASSQRYGGGSNEQF
V: TRBV11-2; CDR3: ASSLQQGYGYT
V: TRBV9; CDR3: ASSVAAGGQETQY
V: TRBV28; CDR3: ASRTEVGYNSPLH
V: TRBV5-1; CDR3: ASSPGLAGNEQF
V: TRBV27; CDR3: ASSFGGGNTEAF
V: TRBV18; CDR3: ASSPTFTSAYEQY
V: TRBV7-9; CDR3: ASSLGGESYGYT
V: TRBV6-5; CDR3: VSTGLFSGNTIY
V: TRBV28; CDR3: ASSFSGLAVYNEQF
V: TRBV5-1; CDR3: ASSSSGNLNTGELF
V: TRBV25-1; CDR3: ASSRDTQETQY
V: TRBV5-1; CDR3: ASSLGGTSGLNEQF
V: TRBV4-1; CDR3: ASTRQPGQPGADTQY
V: TRBV2; CDR3: ASSPGAGMAYEQY
V: TRBV5-1; CDR3: ASSLTAAGNTIY
V: TRBV5-1; CDR3: ASSPQGISGEQY
V: TRBV5-6; CDR3: ASSLVFASSYNEQF
V: TRBV7-3; CDR3: ASSLLAGGLNEQF
V: TRBV30; CDR3: AWSGQGNQPQH
V: TRBV27; CDR3: ASSGGSVSNQPQH
V: TRBV5-6; CDR3: ASSLFASGLLELYNEQF
V: TRBV5-1; CDR3: ASRQLAGGPMETQY
V: TRBV4-1; CDR3: ASNRSGQNSYEQY
V: TRBV19; CDR3: ATSTGVNQPQH
V: TRBV9; CDR3: ASSVGGSTDTQY
V: TRBV30; CDR3: ACTESSYNEQF
V: TRBV7-9; CDR3: ASSQPQGGGANVLT
V: TRBV28; CDR3: ASSTIRGDFQETQY
V: TRBV10-3; CDR3: AISEPSTSSYEQY
V: TRBV30; CDR3: ASEGRAREQY
V: TRBV27; CDR3: ASSRGWGGGGAETQY
V: TRBV28; CDR3: ASSLTGVRGYT
V: TRBV9; CDR3: ASSVAQGVFNEQF
V: TRBV2; CDR3: ASQREPAYEQY
V: TRBV5-1; CDR3: ASSWSTNTEAF
V: TRBV28; CDR3: ASSGRVSELEDTQY
V: TRBV7-9; CDR3: ASSLFGQGGNEQF
V: TRBV9; CDR3: ASSVDLAGALETQY